The rows below give T cell receptor beta chains drawn from one sample of a study of shared clonotypes between healthy human individuals. Assay: immunoSEQ multiplex PCR; the TCRdb copy retains only in-frame clones and omits some. The sample holds approximately 500,000 clones, 79% seen once. Sequencing was carried out using PBMCs. The source is a woman aged 40 to 55 in good health. Some clones in this sample may be carry-over from other donors' samples. Each CDR3 is given with its conserved first and last residue. Fields, in order: J gene, clone size, D gene, V gene, CDR3 length, CDR3 DNA, CDR3 protein. A D gene is named only where the DNA matches it firmly. For some rows the clone size is stated as once, few or many, or as a class when expanded; others skip it.

j_call: TRBJ2-7
clone_size: -
d_call: TRBD2
v_call: TRBV4-2
cdr3_length: 16
cdr3_nt: TGTGCCAGCAGCCAAGACGCGGCTAGCGGGGGCTACGAGCAGTACTTC
cdr3_aa: CASSQDAASGGYEQYF

j_call: TRBJ2-1
clone_size: -
d_call: -
v_call: TRBV5-1
cdr3_length: 15
cdr3_nt: TGCGCCAGCAGCGAAGATGGACAGTCTACAGTTGAGCAGTTCTTC
cdr3_aa: CASSEDGQSTVEQFF

j_call: TRBJ2-7
clone_size: -
d_call: TRBD2
v_call: TRBV2
cdr3_length: 14
cdr3_nt: TGTGCCAGCAGTGACCTAGCGGGAGACTACGAGCAGTACTTC
cdr3_aa: CASSDLAGDYEQYF

j_call: TRBJ2-1
clone_size: -
d_call: TRBD1
v_call: TRBV5-4
cdr3_length: 15
cdr3_nt: TGTGCCAGCACTTTACAGGGGGAGACATCGGCTGAGCAGTTCTTC
cdr3_aa: CASTLQGETSAEQFF

j_call: TRBJ2-6
clone_size: -
d_call: -
v_call: TRBV28
cdr3_length: 13
cdr3_nt: TGTGCCAGCAGCCCCCCCTGGGCCAACGTCCTGACTTTC
cdr3_aa: CASSPPWANVLTF

j_call: TRBJ1-6
clone_size: many
d_call: -
v_call: TRBV28
cdr3_length: 13
cdr3_nt: TGTGCCAGCAGTAGGACCTCCAGTTCACCCCTCCACTTT
cdr3_aa: CASSRTSSSPLHF

j_call: TRBJ2-7
clone_size: -
d_call: TRBD1
v_call: TRBV6-1
cdr3_length: 16
cdr3_nt: TGTGCCAGCAGTGCCCGACAGGGGATCTTGTCCTACGAGCAGTACTTC
cdr3_aa: CASSARQGILSYEQYF

j_call: TRBJ2-1
clone_size: -
d_call: -
v_call: TRBV4-3
cdr3_length: 17
cdr3_nt: TGCGCCAGCAGCCAAGATACACGGAGCTACTCCTACAATGAGCAGTTCTTC
cdr3_aa: CASSQDTRSYSYNEQFF

j_call: TRBJ1-6
clone_size: -
d_call: -
v_call: TRBV11-2
cdr3_length: 12
cdr3_nt: TGTGCCAGCAGCTCGGATAATTCACCCCTCCACTTT
cdr3_aa: CASSSDNSPLHF

j_call: TRBJ2-7
clone_size: many
d_call: TRBD1
v_call: TRBV6-1
cdr3_length: 14
cdr3_nt: TGTGCCAGCAGAGGACAGGGAGAAATCCACGAGCAGTACTTC
cdr3_aa: CASRGQGEIHEQYF

j_call: TRBJ1-5
clone_size: -
d_call: -
v_call: TRBV19
cdr3_length: 14
cdr3_nt: TGTGCCAGTAGTACAGACAACAACAATCAGCCCCAGCATTTT
cdr3_aa: CASSTDNNNQPQHF

j_call: TRBJ1-1
clone_size: -
d_call: -
v_call: TRBV5-1
cdr3_length: 15
cdr3_nt: TGCGCCAGCAGCTTGGGTGCGGGGGAGAACACTGAAGCTTTCTTT
cdr3_aa: CASSLGAGENTEAFF

j_call: TRBJ1-5
clone_size: -
d_call: -
v_call: TRBV5-1
cdr3_length: 15
cdr3_nt: TGCGCCAGCAGCTTGGCTGGGGTATTGGGCCAGCCCCAGCATTTT
cdr3_aa: CASSLAGVLGQPQHF

j_call: TRBJ2-1
clone_size: few
d_call: TRBD2
v_call: TRBV5-6
cdr3_length: 15
cdr3_nt: TGTGCCAGCAGCCCTCCTAGCGGGGAATACAATGAGCAGTTCTTC
cdr3_aa: CASSPPSGEYNEQFF

j_call: TRBJ2-7
clone_size: -
d_call: TRBD2
v_call: TRBV28
cdr3_length: 15
cdr3_nt: TGTGCCAGCAGTTTACGGGGACTAGCTTACAATGAGCAGTACTTC
cdr3_aa: CASSLRGLAYNEQYF

j_call: TRBJ1-3
clone_size: -
d_call: TRBD1
v_call: TRBV5-6
cdr3_length: 16
cdr3_nt: TGTGCCAGCAGCTTCGCTGGACAGGGGGCTGGAAACACCATATATTTT
cdr3_aa: CASSFAGQGAGNTIYF

j_call: TRBJ1-3
clone_size: -
d_call: TRBD1
v_call: TRBV18
cdr3_length: 16
cdr3_nt: TGTGCCAGCTCACTACAGGGGATGAACTCTGGAAACACCATATATTTT
cdr3_aa: CASSLQGMNSGNTIYF

j_call: TRBJ2-7
clone_size: -
d_call: -
v_call: TRBV28
cdr3_length: 12
cdr3_nt: TGTGCCAGCAGACAGGGTTCCTACGAGCAGTACTTC
cdr3_aa: CASRQGSYEQYF

j_call: TRBJ2-1
clone_size: -
d_call: TRBD1
v_call: TRBV28
cdr3_length: 16
cdr3_nt: TGTGCCAGCAGTTCCCTGGACAGGGGAGGGGACAATGAGCAGTTCTTC
cdr3_aa: CASSSLDRGGDNEQFF

j_call: TRBJ1-4
clone_size: -
d_call: -
v_call: TRBV20-1
cdr3_length: 8
cdr3_nt: TGCAGTGACCGGGACCTCTCTTTT
cdr3_aa: CSDRDLSF

j_call: TRBJ2-7
clone_size: -
d_call: -
v_call: TRBV18
cdr3_length: 15
cdr3_nt: TGTGCCAGCTCACCACTAGGTTCTCTTCCCTACGAGCAGTACTTC
cdr3_aa: CASSPLGSLPYEQYF

j_call: TRBJ2-1
clone_size: -
d_call: TRBD2
v_call: TRBV7-2
cdr3_length: 15
cdr3_nt: TGTGCCAGCAGCTTAGTGGGAGGGCCTTTCAATGAGCAGTTCTTC
cdr3_aa: CASSLVGGPFNEQFF

j_call: TRBJ2-7
clone_size: -
d_call: -
v_call: TRBV18
cdr3_length: 11
cdr3_nt: TGTGCCAGCTCACCAGGGTTAGAGCAGTACTTC
cdr3_aa: CASSPGLEQYF

j_call: TRBJ2-7
clone_size: once
d_call: -
v_call: TRBV21-1
cdr3_length: 16
cdr3_nt: TGTGCCAGCAGCAAAGGTCCCGGGTACGGGACCTACGAGCAGTACTTC
cdr3_aa: CASSKGPGYGTYEQYF

j_call: TRBJ2-5
clone_size: once
d_call: TRBD1
v_call: TRBV7-9
cdr3_length: 16
cdr3_nt: TGTGCCAGCAGCAGGGACAGGGGATTTTATCAAGAGACCCAGTACTTC
cdr3_aa: CASSRDRGFYQETQYF

j_call: TRBJ2-1
clone_size: -
d_call: -
v_call: TRBV7-3
cdr3_length: 16
cdr3_nt: TGTGCCAGCAGCTCGACCTTGGGGGGTATACTCAATGAGCAGTTCTTC
cdr3_aa: CASSSTLGGILNEQFF

j_call: TRBJ2-5
clone_size: once
d_call: TRBD1
v_call: TRBV18
cdr3_length: 14
cdr3_nt: TGTGCCAGCTCACACGACAGGGGGCAAGAGACCCAGTACTTC
cdr3_aa: CASSHDRGQETQYF

j_call: TRBJ2-1
clone_size: -
d_call: -
v_call: TRBV7-7
cdr3_length: 13
cdr3_nt: TGTGCCAGCAGCCGCTCGGAGACCTCAGAGCAGTTCTTC
cdr3_aa: CASSRSETSEQFF

j_call: TRBJ2-3
clone_size: -
d_call: -
v_call: TRBV6-4
cdr3_length: 14
cdr3_nt: TGTGCCAGCAGTGTGGAAGCGACCACAGATACGCAGTATTTT
cdr3_aa: CASSVEATTDTQYF

j_call: TRBJ2-3
clone_size: -
d_call: TRBD2
v_call: TRBV5-1
cdr3_length: 14
cdr3_nt: TGCGCCAGCAGCTTGGCCCTAGCGGGGGATACGCAGTATTTT
cdr3_aa: CASSLALAGDTQYF

j_call: TRBJ1-4
clone_size: few
d_call: -
v_call: TRBV9
cdr3_length: 16
cdr3_nt: TGTGCCAGCAGCTCTCGATCCGGGAGGGGAGGTGAAAAACTGTTTTTT
cdr3_aa: CASSSRSGRGGEKLFF

j_call: TRBJ2-3
clone_size: -
d_call: -
v_call: TRBV14
cdr3_length: 14
cdr3_nt: TGTGCCAGCAGTCTAGGGGCCAGCACAGATACGCAGTATTTT
cdr3_aa: CASSLGASTDTQYF

j_call: TRBJ2-7
clone_size: -
d_call: TRBD1
v_call: TRBV2
cdr3_length: 14
cdr3_nt: TGTGCCAGCAGGCGGACAGGGACATCCTACGAGCAGTACTTC
cdr3_aa: CASRRTGTSYEQYF

j_call: TRBJ2-1
clone_size: -
d_call: TRBD2
v_call: TRBV5-1
cdr3_length: 16
cdr3_nt: TGCGCCAGCATGTCCCGAGGGACTAGCCTTCCTCATGAGCAGTTCTTC
cdr3_aa: CASMSRGTSLPHEQFF

j_call: TRBJ2-1
clone_size: -
d_call: -
v_call: TRBV27
cdr3_length: 16
cdr3_nt: TGTGCCAGCAGTCCCCGGGCGGGCGAGTACCTCAATGAGCAGTTCTTC
cdr3_aa: CASSPRAGEYLNEQFF

j_call: TRBJ2-5
clone_size: -
d_call: -
v_call: TRBV11-2
cdr3_length: 13
cdr3_nt: TGTGCCAGCAGCTTGGCAGGGGGGAAGACCCAGTACTTC
cdr3_aa: CASSLAGGKTQYF

j_call: TRBJ1-1
clone_size: few
d_call: -
v_call: TRBV30
cdr3_length: 13
cdr3_nt: TGTGCCTGGAGTTTAACAGGAAACACTGAAGCTTTCTTT
cdr3_aa: CAWSLTGNTEAFF

j_call: TRBJ2-1
clone_size: -
d_call: -
v_call: TRBV7-2
cdr3_length: 14
cdr3_nt: TGTGCCAGCAGCTTTTCCGGAGTTTACAATGAGCAGTTCTTC
cdr3_aa: CASSFSGVYNEQFF

j_call: TRBJ1-4
clone_size: -
d_call: TRBD1
v_call: TRBV30
cdr3_length: 14
cdr3_nt: TGTGCCTGGAGTCTGACAGGGGGCGGGGAAAAACTGTTTTTT
cdr3_aa: CAWSLTGGGEKLFF

j_call: TRBJ1-5
clone_size: -
d_call: TRBD1
v_call: TRBV7-9
cdr3_length: 13
cdr3_nt: TGTGCCAGCAGCCTAGACAGGGCGAGGCCCCAGCATTTT
cdr3_aa: CASSLDRARPQHF

j_call: TRBJ1-1
clone_size: few
d_call: -
v_call: TRBV25-1
cdr3_length: 17
cdr3_nt: TGTGCCAGCAGTGAAACAGGGAGGGGAAATTGGGAGACTGAAGCTTTCTTT
cdr3_aa: CASSETGRGNWETEAFF

j_call: TRBJ2-4
clone_size: -
d_call: TRBD2
v_call: TRBV10-2
cdr3_length: 15
cdr3_nt: TGCGCCAGCAGGGTAGCGGGGGGGCCGATAAACATTCAGTACTTC
cdr3_aa: CASRVAGGPINIQYF

j_call: TRBJ2-2
clone_size: -
d_call: -
v_call: TRBV7-2
cdr3_length: 15
cdr3_nt: TGTGCCAGCAGCCCCGGGACACCACAGGTCGGGGAGCTGTTTTTT
cdr3_aa: CASSPGTPQVGELFF

j_call: TRBJ2-3
clone_size: once
d_call: TRBD1
v_call: TRBV7-7
cdr3_length: 15
cdr3_nt: TGTGCCAGCAGCCCTGGGACAGCCTTTCTGGATACGCAGTATTTT
cdr3_aa: CASSPGTAFLDTQYF

j_call: TRBJ1-1
clone_size: -
d_call: -
v_call: TRBV27
cdr3_length: 15
cdr3_nt: TGTGCCAGCAGTTTATCGAGGGGCCAGCACACTGAAGCTTTCTTT
cdr3_aa: CASSLSRGQHTEAFF

j_call: TRBJ2-7
clone_size: -
d_call: TRBD1
v_call: TRBV5-1
cdr3_length: 15
cdr3_nt: TGCGCCAGCACTTTGTCAGGACAGGGATTTCACGAGCAGTACTTC
cdr3_aa: CASTLSGQGFHEQYF

j_call: TRBJ1-2
clone_size: -
d_call: -
v_call: TRBV6-6
cdr3_length: 14
cdr3_nt: TGTGCCAGCAGTTACCTGGGCCAGTTCTATGGCTACACCTTC
cdr3_aa: CASSYLGQFYGYTF

j_call: TRBJ2-6
clone_size: -
d_call: TRBD1
v_call: TRBV18
cdr3_length: 14
cdr3_nt: TGTGCCAGCTTCCAGGGGGCCGGGGCCAACGTCCTGACTTTC
cdr3_aa: CASFQGAGANVLTF